Listed below are T cell receptor beta chains from one sample, sequenced in a study of identifying expanded T cells in peripheral blood. Produced via immunoSEQ multiplex PCR; TCRdb's table is partial and in-frame only. The sample has about 86,000 clones, approximately 86% seen once. Sequencing was carried out using blood. The receptor set was obtained from a person aged 18 to 75 in good health. The CDR3 runs from the conserved cysteine through the conserved F or W.

J gene | V gene | CDR3 protein
TRBJ2-2 | TRBV9 | CASSVNLGGELFF
TRBJ2-7 | TRBV27 | CASSQAWTGGLYEQYF
TRBJ2-1 | TRBV25-1 | CASRPSSYNEQFF
TRBJ1-2 | TRBV10-3 | CAISESAGSNYGYTF
TRBJ1-5 | TRBV11-1 | CASSFDRNQPQHF
TRBJ2-5 | TRBV13 | CASSFGQGGETQYF
TRBJ2-7 | TRBV30 | CAGGRGRGEQYF
. | TRBV9 | CASSARGEYEQYF
TRBJ2-7 | TRBV7-6 | CASSTRPGSYEQYF
TRBJ2-1 | TRBV11-2 | CASSLVRGPDHEQFF
TRBJ1-1 | TRBV7-9 | CASSSSTGTEAFF
TRBJ1-4 | TRBV4-1 | CASSQDRSSEYLNEKLFF
TRBJ2-7 | TRBV5-8 | CASSLDGGRFVKEEQYF
TRBJ1-1 | TRBV7-2 | CASSLFPSSGTEAFF
TRBJ2-2 | TRBV5-6 | CASSLALGQERAGELFF
TRBJ1-5 | TRBV7-9 | CASSLDSGNQPQHF
TRBJ2-1 | TRBV6-1 | CATSRTSGVVEQFF
TRBJ2-4 | TRBV9 | CASSPRTGDLAKNIQYF
TRBJ2-7 | TRBV30 | CAWSPQGYEQYF
TRBJ2-3 | TRBV5-1 | CASSLIWVGAGENTQYF
TRBJ1-1 | TRBV6-5 | CASRTFGGGSTEAFF
TRBJ1-2 | TRBV6-5 | CASSYKGANYGYTF
TRBJ1-3 | TRBV7-9 | CASSLRQVPTGNTIYF
TRBJ1-2 | TRBV5-5 | CASSLSGLITGYYTF
TRBJ2-7 | TRBV10-1 | CASSPGQGPHEQYF
TRBJ1-5 | TRBV6-5 | CASNLARFANQPQHF
TRBJ1-6 | TRBV15 | CATSRDLIGSHSPLHF
TRBJ1-1 | TRBV2 | CASRPQNTEAFF
TRBJ1-2 | TRBV5-1 | CASKATASRGRGYGYTF
TRBJ1-5 | TRBV7-9 | CASSLREQAYSNQPQHF
TRBJ1-1 | TRBV2 | CASRALGTANTEAFF
TRBJ1-1 | TRBV7-2 | CASSLGVTGSGTEAFF
TRBJ1-6 | TRBV30 | CAWSVPWARFHSPLHF
TRBJ1-1 | TRBV9 | CASSVEAVGGEAFF
TRBJ1-4 | TRBV11-2 | CASSTMGGGEKLFF
TRBJ2-7 | TRBV27 | CASSLSPGFGSEQYF
TRBJ1-5 | TRBV28 | CASSYRSNQPQHF
TRBJ2-5 | TRBV5-1 | CASSIIPSGTGYSETQYF
TRBJ2-2 | TRBV4-1 | CASSLDRVRTHGELFF
TRBJ2-3 | TRBV30 | CAWAGGHTQYF
TRBJ1-6 | TRBV19 | CASSIGGQSLGTVRNSPLHF
TRBJ2-3 | TRBV4-1 | CASSQDRYLAVSGTDTQYF
TRBJ2-3 | TRBV30 | CAWSTGISTDTQYF
TRBJ2-5 | TRBV18 | CASSPKAGAETQYF
TRBJ2-5 | TRBV18 | CASSPVETQYF
TRBJ2-5 | TRBV18 | CASSPPVGETQYF
TRBJ2-1 | TRBV4-2 | CASSQDHGNEQFF
TRBJ1-2 | TRBV4-3 | CASSQGWGSYTF
TRBJ2-1 | TRBV19 | CASNPVAGVEQFF
TRBJ1-1 | TRBV30 | CAWSVQLGNTEAFF
TRBJ2-1 | TRBV19 | CASSPSTALPGGKGAYNEQFF
TRBJ1-2 | TRBV19 | CASSIGHDGGYTF